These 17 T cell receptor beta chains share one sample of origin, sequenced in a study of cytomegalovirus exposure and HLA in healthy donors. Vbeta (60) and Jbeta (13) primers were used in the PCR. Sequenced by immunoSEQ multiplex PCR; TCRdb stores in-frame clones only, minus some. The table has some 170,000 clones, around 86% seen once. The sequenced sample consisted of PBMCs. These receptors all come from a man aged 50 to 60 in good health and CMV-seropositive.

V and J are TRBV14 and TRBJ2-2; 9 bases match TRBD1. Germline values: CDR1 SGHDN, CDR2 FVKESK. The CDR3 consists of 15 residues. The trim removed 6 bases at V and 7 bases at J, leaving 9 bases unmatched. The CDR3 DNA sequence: TGTGCCAGCAGTTCTGGACAGGGGCGAGGCGGGGAGCTGTTTTTT. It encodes CASSSGQGRGGELFF.

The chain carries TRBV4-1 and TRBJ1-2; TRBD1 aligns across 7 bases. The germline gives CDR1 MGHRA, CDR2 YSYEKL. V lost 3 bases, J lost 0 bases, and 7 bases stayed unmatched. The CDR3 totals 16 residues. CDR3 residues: CASSHFGRGTNYGYTF. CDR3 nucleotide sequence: TGCGCCAGCAGCCATTTTGGCAGGGGGACTAACTATGGCTACACCTTC.

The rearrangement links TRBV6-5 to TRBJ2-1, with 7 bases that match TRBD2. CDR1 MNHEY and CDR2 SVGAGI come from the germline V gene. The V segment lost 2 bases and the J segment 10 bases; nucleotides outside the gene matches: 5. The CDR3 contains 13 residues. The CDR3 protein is CASSYQAGDEQFF. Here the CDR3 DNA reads TGTGCCAGCAGTTACCAGGCGGGGGACGAGCAGTTCTTC.

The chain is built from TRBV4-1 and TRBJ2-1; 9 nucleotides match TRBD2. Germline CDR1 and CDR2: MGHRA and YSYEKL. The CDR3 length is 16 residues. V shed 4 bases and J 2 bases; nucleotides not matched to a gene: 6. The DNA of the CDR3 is TGCGCCAGCAGCCGGGCACTAGCGGGCCCCTACAATGAGCAGTTCTTC. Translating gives CASSRALAGPYNEQFF.

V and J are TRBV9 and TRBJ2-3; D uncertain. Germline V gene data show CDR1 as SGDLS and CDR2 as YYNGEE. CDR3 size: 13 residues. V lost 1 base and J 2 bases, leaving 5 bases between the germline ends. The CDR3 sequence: CASSVSNTDTQYF. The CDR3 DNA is TGTGCCAGCAGCGTATCTAACACAGATACGCAGTATTTT.

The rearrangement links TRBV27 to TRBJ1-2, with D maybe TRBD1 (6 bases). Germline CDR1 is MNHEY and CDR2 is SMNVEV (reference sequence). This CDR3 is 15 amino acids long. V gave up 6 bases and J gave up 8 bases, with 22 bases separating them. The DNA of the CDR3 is TGTGCCAGCAGCCCCTCGACAGGTTCATTATGGGGCTACACCTTC. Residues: CASSPSTGSLWGYTF.

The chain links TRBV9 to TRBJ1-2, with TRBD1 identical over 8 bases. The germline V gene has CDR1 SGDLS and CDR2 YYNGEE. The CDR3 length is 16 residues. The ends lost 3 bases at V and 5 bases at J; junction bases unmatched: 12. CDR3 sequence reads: CASSAGPQDRAYGYTF. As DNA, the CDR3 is TGTGCCAGCAGCGCAGGTCCCCAGGACAGGGCTTATGGCTACACCTTC.

CDR3 nucleotides: TGTGCCAGCAGTCGGACTAGCGGTGAATACGAGCAGTACTTC. Protein product: CASSRTSGEYEQYF. The chain links TRBV6-6 to TRBJ2-7; the match to TRBD2 covers 10 bases. The germline V gene encodes CDR1 MNHNY and CDR2 SVGAGI (reference sequence). J gave up 4 bases and V 5 bases, and 5 bases lay outside the gene matches. This CDR3 has 14 residues.

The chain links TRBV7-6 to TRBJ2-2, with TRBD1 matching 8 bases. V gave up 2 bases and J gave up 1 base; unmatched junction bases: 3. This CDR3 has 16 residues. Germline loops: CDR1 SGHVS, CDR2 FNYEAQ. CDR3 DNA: TGTGCCAGCAGCTTATCCGGACAGGGGAACACCGGGGAGCTGTTTTTT. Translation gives CASSLSGQGNTGELFF.

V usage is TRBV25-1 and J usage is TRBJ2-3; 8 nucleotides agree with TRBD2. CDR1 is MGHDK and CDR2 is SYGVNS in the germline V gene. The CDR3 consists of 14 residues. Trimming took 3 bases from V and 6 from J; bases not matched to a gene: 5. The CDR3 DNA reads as TGTGCCAGCAGTGAGACTAGCGTAGTGGATACGCAGTATTTT. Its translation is CASSETSVVDTQYF.

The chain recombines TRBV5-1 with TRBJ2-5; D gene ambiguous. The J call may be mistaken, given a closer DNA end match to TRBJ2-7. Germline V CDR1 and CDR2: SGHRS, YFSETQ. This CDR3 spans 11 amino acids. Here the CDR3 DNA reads TGCGCCAGCGCCCTCGACTACGAGCAGTACTTC. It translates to CASALDYEQYF.

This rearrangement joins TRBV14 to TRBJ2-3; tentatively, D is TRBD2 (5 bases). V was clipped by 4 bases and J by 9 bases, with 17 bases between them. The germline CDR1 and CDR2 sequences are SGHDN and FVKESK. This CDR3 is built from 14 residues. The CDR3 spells CASSPRGMTRTQYF. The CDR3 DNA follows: TGTGCCAGCAGCCCTCGGGGTATGACGCGCACGCAGTATTTT.

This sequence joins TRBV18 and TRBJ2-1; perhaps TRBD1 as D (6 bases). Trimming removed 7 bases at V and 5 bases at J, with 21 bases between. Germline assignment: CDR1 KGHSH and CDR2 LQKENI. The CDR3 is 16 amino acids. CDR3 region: CASYSTGTLGDNEQFF. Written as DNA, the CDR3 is TGTGCCAGCTACTCCACAGGGACGTTGGGTGACAATGAGCAGTTCTTC.

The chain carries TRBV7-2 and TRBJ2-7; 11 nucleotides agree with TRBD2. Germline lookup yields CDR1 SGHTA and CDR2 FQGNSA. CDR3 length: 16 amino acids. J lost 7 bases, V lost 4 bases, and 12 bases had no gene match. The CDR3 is CASSSPTSGIVGEQYF. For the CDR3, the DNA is TGTGCCAGCAGCTCCCCGACTAGCGGGATCGTAGGGGAGCAGTACTTC.

CDR3 loop: CASSYDRDEQYF. The CDR3 DNA sequence: TGTGCCAGCAGCTACGACAGGGACGAGCAGTACTTC. This chain joins TRBV7-8 and TRBJ2-7; 7 positions agree with TRBD1. CDR3 size: 12 residues. With 4 bases clipped from V and 5 bases from J, the junction kept 2 bases outside the gene matches. From germline, CDR1 is SGHVS and CDR2 FQNEAQ.

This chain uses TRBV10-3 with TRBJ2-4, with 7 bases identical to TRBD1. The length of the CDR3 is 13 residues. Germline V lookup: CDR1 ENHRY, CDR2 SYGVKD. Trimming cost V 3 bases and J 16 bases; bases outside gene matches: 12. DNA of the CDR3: TGTGCCATCAGTGACGGGACAGACCTCGCTTTATACTTC. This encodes CAISDGTDLALYF.

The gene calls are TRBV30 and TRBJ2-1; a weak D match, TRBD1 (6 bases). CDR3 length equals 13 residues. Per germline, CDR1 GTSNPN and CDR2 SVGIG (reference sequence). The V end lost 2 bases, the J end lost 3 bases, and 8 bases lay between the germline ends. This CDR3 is CAWSTDSYNEQFF. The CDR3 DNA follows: TGTGCCTGGAGTACGGACAGCTACAATGAGCAGTTCTTC. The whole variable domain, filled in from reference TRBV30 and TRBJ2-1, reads SQTIHQWPATLVQPVGSPLSLECTVEGTSNPNLYWYRQAAGRGLQLLFYSVGIGQISSEVPQNLSASRPQDRQFILSSKKLLLSDSGFYLCAWSTDSYNEQFFGPGTRLTVL.